The 8 T cell receptor beta chains in this list originate from one sample, sequenced in a study of cytomegalovirus exposure and HLA in healthy donors. With 60 Vbeta and 13 Jbeta primers, the PCR was carried out. Libraries were prepared by immunoSEQ multiplex PCR; TCRdb keeps only in-frame clonotypes and omits some of them. This sample carries around 110,000 clones, 70% to 85% of them seen once, and the ten largest clones take 4% to 5%. What was sequenced was PBMCs. Receptors were obtained from a male donor in good health and CMV-seronegative.

The chain is built from TRBV19 and TRBJ2-7; 7 nucleotides line up with TRBD2. This CDR3 comprises 15 residues. V was clipped by 3 bases and J by 4 bases; unmatched bases: 9. Germline CDR1 LNHDA, CDR2 SQIVND (reference sequence). CDR3 in amino acids: CASSISGTTYYEQYF. CDR3 sequence (DNA): TGTGCCAGTAGTATCTCCGGGACTACTTATTACGAGCAGTACTTC.

This clone came up once. The genes are TRBV7-2 and TRBJ2-3, with TRBD2 identical over 9 bases. The CDR3 spans 17 residues. Losses at the gene ends were 5 bases for V and 3 bases for J; bases not matched to a gene: 12. Germline assignment: CDR1 SGHTA and CDR2 FQGNSA. CDR3 sequence: CASSRGLAGVGTDTQYF. CDR3 bases: TGTGCCAGCAGCCGGGGGTTAGCGGGAGTAGGTACAGATACGCAGTATTTT.

The chain joins TRBV18 to TRBJ2-3, with D maybe TRBD1 (6 bases). The CDR3 is 15 residues long. Germline CDR1 KGHSH, CDR2 LQKENI. Trimming left V 5 bases short and J 0 bases short, with 12 bases between. For the CDR3, the DNA is TGTGCCAGCTCAACCAGGACAGCTAGCACAGATACGCAGTATTTT. Translated: CASSTRTASTDTQYF.

This clone was counted only a few times. The chain employs TRBV2 and TRBJ1-1; D is unresolved. The CDR3 covers 12 residues. Germline V CDR1 and CDR2: SNHLY, FYNNEI. V was clipped by 3 bases and J by 11 bases, with 13 bases between them. The CDR3 region has the DNA TGTGCCAGCAGTGACGGGTGGTGGAGTGCTTTCTTT. It yields the protein CASSDGWWSAFF.

The chain is built from TRBV5-1 and TRBJ1-4; TRBD1 agrees at 7 bases. The CDR3 has 16 amino acids. Looked up from germline, CDR1 is SGHRS and CDR2 is YFSETQ. Losses at the gene ends were 4 bases for V and 4 bases for J; bases not matched to a gene: 10. The CDR3 reads CASSPIPGQNNEKLFF. DNA for the CDR3: TGCGCCAGCAGCCCAATTCCGGGACAGAATAATGAAAAACTGTTTTTT.

In this sample, this clone turned up a few times. The V call is TRBV9, the J call TRBJ2-2; the match to TRBD1 covers 8 bases. The CDR3 has 16 amino acids. Germline values: CDR1 SGDLS, CDR2 YYNGEE. V was pared by 2 bases and J by 6 bases, with 9 bases of the junction left unmatched. The CDR3 nucleotides are TGTGCCAGCAGCGTTGGCCAGGACAGGGCGGCCGGGGAGCTGTTTTTT. Translating it yields CASSVGQDRAAGELFF.

This clone was found once. The chain joins TRBV10-2 to TRBJ2-1; D remains ambiguous. V was shortened by 6 bases and J by 4 bases, with 10 bases between the two germline ends. CDR3 length: 13 amino acids. Germline lookup yields CDR1 WSHSY and CDR2 SAAADI. CDR3 loop: CASRQRAYNEQFF. CDR3 bases: TGCGCCAGCAGACAGAGAGCATACAATGAGCAGTTCTTC.

The chain carries TRBV25-1 and TRBJ2-1; unclear D gene. The germline V and J ends were trimmed by 3 bases and 0 bases, with 12 bases remaining between them. The CDR3 has 16 residues. Germline V CDR1 and CDR2: MGHDK, SYGVNS. DNA of the CDR3: TGTGCCAGCAGTGACCGTGGCCAATACTCCTACAATGAGCAGTTCTTC. Translated, it gives CASSDRGQYSYNEQFF.